Listed below are T cell receptor beta chains from one sample, sequenced in a study of T-cell reconstitution after alpha-beta-depleted transplantation in children. From the PCR reads, TCRdb called clonotypes with MiXCR, one entry per CDR3 protein. The data show more than 45,000 distinct CDR3 sequences, under 60% seen once. The material was peripheral blood, obtained before TCRalphabeta/CD19-depleted stem cell transplant. These receptors all stem from a boy younger than two with SCID, due to receive a stem cell transplant. Both conserved end residues are part of each CDR3. Each record gives: J gene, V gene, clone size, D gene, CDR3 DNA, CDR3 protein. The D gene is left open where the match is weak. Rows give clone size only sometimes, using once, few, many, or a class for an expanded clone.

>TRBJ2-7|TRBV7-9|-|TRBD1
TGTGCCAGCAGCTCCCGGACAGGGTCCTACGAGCAGTACTTC
CASSSRTGSYEQYF
>TRBJ2-3|TRBV6-4|few|-
TGTGCCAGCAGTGTGGGGGGCCACACAGATACGCAGTATTTT
CASSVGGHTDTQYF
>TRBJ1-1|TRBV5-8|few|-
TGTGCCAGCAGCTTGAATGTGTACACTGAAGCTTTCTTT
CASSLNVYTEAFF
>TRBJ2-2|TRBV12-3/TRBV12-4|-|-
TGTGCCAGCACCCCAAACTATATGGCGGGGGCCAACACCGGGGAGCTGTTTTTT
CASTPNYMAGANTGELFF
>TRBJ2-2|TRBV7-3|-|TRBD2
TGTGCCAGCAGCCCCAGAGCGGGGGGGCCCGGGGAGCTGTTTTTT
CASSPRAGGPGELFF
>TRBJ2-3|TRBV27|-|TRBD1
TGTGCCAGCAGCCCGGGGACAGAGCTCCCTGATACGCAGTATTTT
CASSPGTELPDTQYF
>TRBJ2-7|TRBV28|-|TRBD2
TGTGCCAGCAGTTTTTGGCGGGAGTACGAGCAGTACTTC
CASSFWREYEQYF
>TRBJ2-3|TRBV20-1|-|TRBD1
TGCAGTGCTGTCCCCGGGACAGGGGACACAGATACGCAGTATTTT
CSAVPGTGDTDTQYF
>TRBJ2-7|TRBV12-3/TRBV12-4|-|-
TGTGCCAGCACCCTCGCCCCGTCCGAGCAGTACTTC
CASTLAPSEQYF
>TRBJ2-7|TRBV27|-|-
TGTGCCAGCAGCCTCAGCCGGGTGGGAGAGCAGTACTTC
CASSLSRVGEQYF
>TRBJ1-1|TRBV12-3/TRBV12-4|few|-
TGTGCCAGCAGTTGGAAAGGGAATATATACACTGAAGCTTTCTTT
CASSWKGNIYTEAFF
>TRBJ1-1|TRBV7-6|-|TRBD1
TGTGCCAGCAGCCTATCTACAGGGGCGAACACTGAAGCTTTCTTT
CASSLSTGANTEAFF
>TRBJ2-7|TRBV6-6|-|-
TGTGCCAGCAGATATAACTACGAGCAGTACTTC
CASRYNYEQYF
>TRBJ2-3|TRBV7-9|-|TRBD1
TGTGCCAGCAGCCTCGGGGACAGGGGACCTCTAGAAGATACGCAGTATTTT
CASSLGDRGPLEDTQYF
>TRBJ2-7|TRBV10-2|many|-
TGCGCCAGCAGTGAGGTAGGGGCCTTCTCCTACGAGCAGTACTTC
CASSEVGAFSYEQYF
>TRBJ2-5|TRBV7-2|-|TRBD2
TGTGCCAGCAGCCCACTCATGACTAGCGGCGAGACCCAGTACTTC
CASSPLMTSGETQYF
>TRBJ2-1|TRBV11-3|few|-
TGTGCCAGCAGCGTAGAGGGGACTTACAATGAGCAGTTCTTC
CASSVEGTYNEQFF
>TRBJ2-7|TRBV15|-|-
TGTGCCACCAGCAGAGAAGGCGAGCAGTACTTC
CATSREGEQYF
>TRBJ2-7|TRBV7-2|-|TRBD1
TGTGCCAGCAGCGGCGGGGGACAGGGCACGAACGAGCAGTACTTC
CASSGGGQGTNEQYF
>TRBJ2-3|TRBV3-1|few|-
TGTGCCAGCAGCCAAGCCCCTAGCTCAGATACGCAGTATTTT
CASSQAPSSDTQYF
>TRBJ2-3|TRBV20-1|few|TRBD1
TGCAGTGCTAGAGATCTCAGGGGACAGGGCACAGATACGCAGTATTTT
CSARDLRGQGTDTQYF
>TRBJ1-6|TRBV6-5|-|-
TGTGCCAGCAGTTACACGGGGTCCAGGTGGGGGGGCTCACCCCTCCACTTT
CASSYTGSRWGGSPLHF
>TRBJ2-5|TRBV7-2|-|-
TGTGCCAGCAGCTGGCAGGAACGGGAGACCCAGTACTTC
CASSWQERETQYF
>TRBJ2-7|TRBV12-3/TRBV12-4|-|-
TGTGCCAGCAGTTTATCGGGGAGCTCCTACGAGCAGTACTTC
CASSLSGSSYEQYF
>TRBJ2-1|TRBV24-1|-|TRBD2
TGTGCCACCAGTGATCGGAGCGGGGGGGCGAATGAGCAGTTCTTC
CATSDRSGGANEQFF
>TRBJ2-2|TRBV6-4|-|TRBD2
TGTGCCAGCAGTGATAGCGGGGGCACCGGGGAGCTGTTTTTT
CASSDSGGTGELFF
>TRBJ1-1|TRBV3-1|-|-
TGTGCCAGCAGTACCGATTGGAACACTGAAGCTTTCTTT
CASSTDWNTEAFF
>TRBJ2-1|TRBV3-1|-|TRBD2
TGTGCCAGCAGCCGAGTAGCGGGGGGGTATGAGCAGTTCTTC
CASSRVAGGYEQFF
>TRBJ2-6|TRBV2|-|-
TGTGCCAGCAGGTTCGGAGATGGGGCCAACGTCCTGACTTTC
CASRFGDGANVLTF
>TRBJ1-3|TRBV7-9|-|-
TGTGCCAGCAGCCGGACTTTTGACTCTGGAAACACCATATATTTT
CASSRTFDSGNTIYF
>TRBJ2-7|TRBV3-1|-|TRBD2
TGTGCCAGCAGCCCCACCGGGACTAGGTACTATGAGCAGTACTTC
CASSPTGTRYYEQYF
>TRBJ2-1|TRBV9|few|-
TGTGCCAGCAGCGGGGGGCCAGAGACAGGTGAACTCTACAATGAGCAGTTCTTC
CASSGGPETGELYNEQFF
>TRBJ2-7|TRBV7-9|medium-sized|-
TGTGCCAGCAGCTTAACGGCAGGGCCTGGGGAGCAGTACTTC
CASSLTAGPGEQYF
>TRBJ2-3|TRBV20-1|few|TRBD2
TGCAGTGCTGCTATAGCGGGGGGGCCTGGAGATACGCAGTATTTT
CSAAIAGGPGDTQYF
>TRBJ2-6|TRBV12-3/TRBV12-4|many|-
TGTGCCAGCAGTTTAGGAGGGGCTGGGGCCAACGTCCTGACTTTC
CASSLGGAGANVLTF
>TRBJ2-3|TRBV29-1|-|-
TGCAGCGTTGTCGGCATTCTGATAGATACGCAGTATTTT
CSVVGILIDTQYF
>TRBJ2-1|TRBV5-1|few|-
TGCGCCAGCAGCTTGGTCCCGACAGGTATATACAATGAGCAGTTCTTC
CASSLVPTGIYNEQFF
>TRBJ2-7|TRBV20-1|-|-
TGCAGTGCTAGAGAGGGGGCAATCTACGAGCAGTACTTC
CSAREGAIYEQYF
>TRBJ2-1|TRBV2|-|-
TGTGCCAGCAGTCCCGGGGGATCTTACAATGAGCAGTTCTTC
CASSPGGSYNEQFF
>TRBJ2-7|TRBV29-1|-|TRBD1
TGCAGCGTCCAAGGGACAGGCTCCTACGAGCAGTACTTC
CSVQGTGSYEQYF
>TRBJ2-6|TRBV6-5|-|-
TGTGCCAGCAGTTACTCTGGAGGGGCACTAACTGGGGCCAACGTCCTGACTTTC
CASSYSGGALTGANVLTF
>TRBJ2-2|TRBV5-1|-|TRBD2
TGCGCCAGCAGCTTGGAGGCTAGCGGCACCGGGGAGCTGTTTTTT
CASSLEASGTGELFF
>TRBJ2-3|TRBV10-3|-|-
TGTGCCATCAGTGAGTCTAACAGGGAGAAAAGCACAGATACGCAGTATTTT
CAISESNREKSTDTQYF
>TRBJ1-6|TRBV6-1|-|-
TGTGCCAGCAGTCGTCTATTCAGCGAGAATTCACCCCTCCACTTT
CASSRLFSENSPLHF
>TRBJ1-5|TRBV6-5|-|-
TGTGCCAGCAGTTACAGGGAGGATCAGCCCCAGCATTTT
CASSYREDQPQHF